A selection of T cell receptor beta chains follows, all from one sample in a study of shared clonotypes between healthy human individuals. Only in-frame clones appear in the TCRdb table, and some are missing; sequencing was by immunoSEQ multiplex PCR. The sample includes under 650,000 clones, 90% to 97% of them seen just once. Sequencing was done on a sample of naive CD4+ T cells sorted from blood. These receptors were taken from a woman in her 30s in good health. Each CDR3 is given with its conserved first and last residue. The order of the fields is J gene, D gene, clone size, V gene, CDR3 DNA, CDR3 protein. A D gene is named only where the DNA matches it firmly. Rows give clone size only sometimes, using once, few, many, or a class for an expanded clone.

TRBJ1-2 | - | - | TRBV2 | TGTGCCAGCCCCTCTCCCGGATTTGGCGGCTACACCTTC | CASPSPGFGGYTF
TRBJ1-2 | TRBD1 | - | TRBV19 | TGTGCCAGTAGTCCGCGACAGGGAGCGAACTATGGCTACACCTTC | CASSPRQGANYGYTF
TRBJ1-2 | - | - | TRBV19 | TGTGCCAGTAACAGACAATGGAGCTATGGCTACACCTTC | CASNRQWSYGYTF
TRBJ1-1 | - | - | TRBV27 | TGTGCCAGCAGTTCGCGATTATTGGCAGCCAACACTGAAGCTTTCTTT | CASSSRLLAANTEAFF
TRBJ2-7 | TRBD2 | - | TRBV7-2 | TGTGCCAGCAGCTCAACCGGGACTAGCACCTACGAGCAGTACTTC | CASSSTGTSTYEQYF
TRBJ2-7 | TRBD1 | - | TRBV28 | TGTGCCAGCAGACGAAACAGGGGGCACCTTTACGAGCAGTACTTC | CASRRNRGHLYEQYF
TRBJ2-3 | - | - | TRBV25-1 | TGTGCCAGCGGACTGGCAGGGCCAGATACGCAGTATTTT | CASGLAGPDTQYF
TRBJ2-1 | - | - | TRBV7-7 | TGTGCCAGCAGCCCCCTTAGGAGCTCCTACAATGAGCAGTTCTTC | CASSPLRSSYNEQFF
TRBJ2-6 | - | once | TRBV28 | TGTGCCAGCAGGCCCCCGGTCTCTGGGGCCAACGTCCTGACTTTC | CASRPPVSGANVLTF
TRBJ2-3 | TRBD2 | - | TRBV5-1 | TGCGCCAGCAGCTTGGTGGCGGGAGGGCCGGAAAGCACAGATACGCAGTATTTT | CASSLVAGGPESTDTQYF
TRBJ2-1 | - | once | TRBV15 | TGTGCCACCAGCTTAGGGCCGAGCTCCTACAATGAGCAGTTCTTC | CATSLGPSSYNEQFF
TRBJ2-2 | TRBD2 | - | TRBV5-1 | TGCGCCAGCAGCTTAACGGGAGGATACACCGGGGAGCTGTTTTTT | CASSLTGGYTGELFF
TRBJ2-7 | TRBD2 | - | TRBV6-1 | TGTGCCAGCAAAACTAGCGGGGCCCGTAGGGAGCAGTACTTC | CASKTSGARREQYF
TRBJ2-7 | TRBD1 | - | TRBV6-5 | TGTGCCAGCAGCCTCATCCCGGGACAGAGCTACGAGCAGTACTTC | CASSLIPGQSYEQYF
TRBJ2-2 | - | - | TRBV2 | TGTGCCAGCAGCGCGGACTCGAACACCGGGGAGCTGTTTTTT | CASSADSNTGELFF
TRBJ2-1 | TRBD2 | - | TRBV6-6 | TGTGCCAGCAGCCCAGCGGGAACAAGCTACAATGAGCAGTTCTTC | CASSPAGTSYNEQFF
TRBJ2-2 | TRBD2 | - | TRBV2 | TGTGCCAGCAGTGGGGTGGGACTAGCGGGCCCCGGGGAGCTGTTTTTT | CASSGVGLAGPGELFF
TRBJ2-5 | - | - | TRBV29-1 | TGCAGCGTGGGTGTCCGAGGAGAGACCCAGTACTTC | CSVGVRGETQYF
TRBJ2-1 | TRBD1 | - | TRBV6-5 | TGTGCCAGCAGCATGGACAGGGGTTATGAGCAGTTCTTC | CASSMDRGYEQFF
TRBJ2-7 | - | - | TRBV25-1 | TGTGCCAGCAGTCCCAACATAGGGGGGGCCTACGAGCAGTACTTC | CASSPNIGGAYEQYF
TRBJ1-3 | - | - | TRBV15 | TGTGCCACCAGCAGAGGGCAAGTCTCTGGAAACACCATATATTTT | CATSRGQVSGNTIYF
TRBJ2-7 | TRBD2 | - | TRBV27 | TGTGCCAGCAGTCAGGGACTAGCGGGACTCGGCGAGCAGTACTTC | CASSQGLAGLGEQYF
TRBJ1-3 | - | - | TRBV5-6 | TGTGCCAGCAGCTTGGCTCAGGGTTCCGGAAACACCATATATTTT | CASSLAQGSGNTIYF
TRBJ2-2 | TRBD1 | - | TRBV28 | TGTGCCAGCAGGACAGGGGGCACCGGGGAGCTGTTTTTT | CASRTGGTGELFF